Presented here are 25 T cell receptor beta chains from one specimen sequenced in a study of a mutant IDH1 vaccine in newly diagnosed glioma. Libraries were prepared by immunoSEQ multiplex PCR; TCRdb keeps only in-frame clonotypes and omits some of them. Of about 58,000 clones listed, around 84% are singletons. No antigen has been identified for these receptors. Time point reported: week 5, during vaccination. The vaccine gave 300 ug of a 20-mer mutant IDH1 peptide subcutaneously per dose. The sequencing here drew on PBMCs, taken from a glioma patient whose treatment included an IDH1 peptide vaccine. These receptors originate from a woman aged 45-65 years with glioma.

J is TRBJ2-5 and V is TRBV19, with TRBD1 matching 7 bases. From germline, CDR1 is LNHDA and CDR2 SQIVND (reference sequence). Germline trimming cut 7 bases from V and 5 bases from J; bases unmatched to any gene: 4. The CDR3 is 12 residues long. In nucleotides, the CDR3 is TGTGCCAGTAATCACAGGGGTGAGACCCAGTACTTC. This gives the protein CASNHRGETQYF.

This clone appeared a few times. This chain connects TRBV6-6 to TRBJ1-6; possible D gene TRBD1, 6 bases. The length of the CDR3 is 12 residues. V lost 7 bases to trimming and J lost 11 bases, with 12 bases between them. Germline V gives CDR1 MNHNY, CDR2 SVGAGI (reference sequence). The CDR3 loop is CASIIQGPPLHF. DNA for the CDR3: TGTGCCAGCATTATACAGGGTCCACCCCTCCACTTT.

The chain uses TRBV11-1 and TRBJ1-1; a possible D gene is TRBD1 (6 bases). The CDR3 spans 14 residues. The ends were cut back, 1 base at V and 2 bases at J, with 8 bases in the middle. Germline CDR1 is SGHAT and CDR2 is FQDESV (reference sequence). CDR3 region: CASSLVGGNTEAFF. The CDR3 DNA reads TGTGCCAGCAGCTTAGTAGGGGGTAACACTGAAGCTTTCTTT.

This clone was seen only a few times. This chain connects TRBV5-5 to TRBJ1-1, with TRBD1 as a possible D gene (5 bases). Trimming stripped 4 bases from V and 0 bases from J, with 16 bases between. The CDR3 runs to 16 residues. Germline V gene data show CDR1 as SGHKS and CDR2 as YYEKEE (reference sequence). CDR3 DNA sequence: TGTGCCAGCAGCCGACGTTGGGAGGGGATGAACACTGAAGCTTTCTTT. Protein sequence: CASSRRWEGMNTEAFF.

The V and J genes are TRBV5-5 and TRBJ1-5; the D gene is possibly TRBD1 (5 bases). V was shortened by 4 bases and J by 9 bases, with 23 bases between the two germline ends. Germline V lookup: CDR1 SGHKS, CDR2 YYEKEE (reference sequence). CDR3 length: 16 amino acids. In DNA, the CDR3 is TGTGCCAGCAGCGGTGGGGGGGGTGGGAAATTATGGCCCCAGCATTTT. This encodes CASSGGGGGKLWPQHF.

CDR3 amino acids: CASSSQGSLDTIYF. Written as DNA, the CDR3 is TGTGCCAGCTCATCACAGGGATCGCTGGACACCATATATTTT. The chain links TRBV18 to TRBJ1-3; TRBD1 is a possible D gene (6 bases). The CDR3 is 14 amino acids. V was trimmed by 5 bases and J by 8 bases, leaving 16 bases between them. The germline V gene has CDR1 KGHSH and CDR2 LQKENI.

The V call is TRBV5-1, the J call TRBJ2-3; D remains unclear. In germline, CDR1 is SGHRS, CDR2 YFSETQ. Trimming cost V 1 base and J 1 base, with 16 bases left between them. The CDR3 runs to 17 residues. The CDR3 DNA follows: TGCGCCAGCAGCTTGTATGGCGCTAGGCAAGGCACAGATACGCAGTATTTT. As protein: CASSLYGARQGTDTQYF.

V and J are TRBV11-3 and TRBJ2-1; 11 nucleotides match TRBD1. The CDR3 sequence is 15 residues long. CDR1 SGHNT and CDR2 YENEEA come from the germline V gene. The J segment lost 7 bases and the V segment lost 4 bases, leaving 6 bases of the junction unmatched. The CDR3, as DNA: TGTGCCAGCAGCTCAAGGACAGGGGGCGTGAATGAGCAGTTCTTC. It translates to CASSSRTGGVNEQFF.

V is TRBV30 and J is TRBJ2-7; a possible D gene is TRBD2 (7 bases). This CDR3 region has 14 residues. Germline values: CDR1 GTSNPN, CDR2 SVGIG (reference sequence). Trimming pared 3 bases from V and 7 bases from J, leaving 19 bases between. The CDR3 DNA reads as TGTGCCTGGAGAATCGGGGGGCTTTCGCGGGAGCAGTACTTC. Amino acids: CAWRIGGLSREQYF.

The chain joins TRBV30 to TRBJ2-7, with a weak D call TRBD1 (6 bases). This CDR3 is 14 amino acids long. Trimming took 5 bases from V and 1 from J, leaving 15 bases between them. Germline V gene lookup returns CDR1 GTSNPN and CDR2 SVGIG (reference sequence). CDR3 loop: CAWQTDSFSYEQYF. Written as DNA, the CDR3 is TGTGCCTGGCAGACGGACAGTTTTTCCTACGAGCAGTACTTC. The whole variable domain, remainder taken from reference TRBV30 and TRBJ2-7, is SQTIHQWPATLVQPVGSPLSLECTVEGTSNPNLYWYRQAAGRGLQLLFYSVGIGQISSEVPQNLSASRPQDRQFILSSKKLLLSDSGFYLCAWQTDSFSYEQYFGPGTRLTVT.

CDR3 sequence: CASREFEEKLFF. In DNA form, the CDR3 reads TGTGCCAGCAGGGAATTTGAGGAAAAACTGTTTTTT. This chain uses TRBV28 with TRBJ1-4; D gene ambiguous. Germline values: CDR1 MDHEN, CDR2 SYDVKM. The CDR3 covers 12 residues. The V gene lost 6 bases and the J gene lost 8 bases, with 10 bases spanning the gap.

The chain combines TRBV2 with TRBJ1-4, with 7 positions matching TRBD1. Trimming at V came to 4 bases and at J to 7 bases, leaving 9 bases not matched to a gene. Germline CDR1 and CDR2: SNHLY and FYNNEI. The length of the CDR3 is 15 residues. The CDR3 coding sequence is TGTGCCAGCAGTGCTTTAGGGGGCGGTGGTGAAAAACTGTTTTTT. Protein: CASSALGGGGEKLFF. The full variable domain, completed using reference TRBV2 and TRBJ1-4, is EPEVTQTPSHQVTQMGQEVILRCVPISNHLYFYWYRQILGQKVEFLVSFYNNEISEKSEIFDDQFSVERPDGSNFTLKIRSTKLEDSAMYFCASSALGGGGEKLFFGSGTQLSVL.

The sample holds a few counts of this clone. The gene calls are TRBV15 and TRBJ1-5; possible D gene TRBD1, 5 bases. From germline, CDR1 is LNHNV and CDR2 YYDKDF (reference sequence). The CDR3 extends over 14 amino acids. Trimming shortened V by 2 bases and J by 6 bases, and 11 bases separated the two germline ends. CDR3 in DNA: TGTGCCACCAGCAGACAGGGTTGGGGTCAGCCCCAGCATTTT. Encoded protein: CATSRQGWGQPQHF.

This sequence joins TRBV4-3 and TRBJ2-1; weak D call: TRBD2 (6 bases). V shed 1 base and J shed 3 bases, with 13 bases lying between them. CDR1 LGHNA and CDR2 YSLEER come from the germline V gene. The CDR3 runs to 16 residues. The CDR3 is CASSQGRGRVYNEQFF. The CDR3 DNA reads TGCGCCAGCAGCCAAGGACGGGGGAGAGTCTACAATGAGCAGTTCTTC.

This clone was seen a single time. The genes are TRBV5-1 and TRBJ2-2, with 8 bases that match TRBD1. V dropped 7 bases and J dropped 5; count of bases not matched to a gene: 10. The CDR3 runs 15 residues. Germline V lookup: CDR1 SGHRS, CDR2 YFSETQ. The CDR3 here is CASGPTGGSTGELFF. For the CDR3, the DNA is TGCGCCAGCGGGCCAACAGGGGGATCGACCGGGGAGCTGTTTTTT.

Regarding this clone: Distinct nucleotide sequences in the sample also encode this CDR3. V and J are TRBV6-5 and TRBJ1-3; D remains unclear. V lost 0 bases, J lost 0 bases, and 6 bases lay in between. There are 15 residues in the CDR3. Germline values: CDR1 MNHEY, CDR2 SVGAGI. The CDR3 coding sequence is TGTGCCAGCAGTTACTCAGGAAGCTCTGGAAACACCATATATTTT. This encodes CASSYSGSSGNTIYF.

There are a few counts of this clone. The chain carries TRBV27 and TRBJ1-1; tentative D call: TRBD1 (5 bases). Germline V lookup: CDR1 MNHEY, CDR2 SMNVEV (reference sequence). Trimming pared 8 bases from V and 2 bases from J, leaving 15 bases between. The CDR3 runs 14 residues. The chain's CDR3 is CASSSRGVNTEAFF. The CDR3 DNA follows: TGTGCCAGCTCTTCACGAGGGGTAAACACTGAAGCTTTCTTT.

Worth noting for this clone: Other DNA sequences in the same sample also yield this CDR3. The V call is TRBV6-5, the J call TRBJ2-7; D might be TRBD1 or TRBD2, each matching 6 bases. Trimming removed 4 bases at V and 1 base at J, with 11 bases between. Germline V gene sequence: CDR1 MNHEY, CDR2 SVGAGI. This CDR3 spans 14 amino acids. The CDR3 DNA follows: TGTGCCAGCAGTTTGCAGGGGACTTCCTACGAGCAGTACTTC. Protein sequence: CASSLQGTSYEQYF.

This clone was detected a few times. The chain carries TRBV18 and TRBJ1-2; a weak D match, TRBD1 (6 bases). The CDR3 loop spans 14 amino acids. V dropped 1 base and J dropped 4 bases, with 10 bases sitting between them. Per germline, CDR1 KGHSH and CDR2 LQKENI. CDR3 sequence: CASSPQTGPYGYTF. The CDR3 bases are TGTGCCAGCTCACCACAGACAGGACCCTATGGCTACACCTTC.

This rearrangement joins TRBV2 to TRBJ1-5; a possible D gene is TRBD1 (6 bases). Germline V lookup: CDR1 SNHLY, CDR2 FYNNEI. V lost 6 bases to trimming and J lost 0 bases, with 12 bases between them. CDR3 length: 15 amino acids. CDR3 in amino acids: CASSARGISNQPQHF. In nucleotides, the CDR3 is TGTGCCAGCAGCGCGAGGGGGATTAGCAATCAGCCCCAGCATTTT.

The V and J genes are TRBV7-9 and TRBJ1-5; D is uncertain. The germline gives CDR1 SEHNR, CDR2 FQNEAQ (reference sequence). Trimming cost V 0 bases and J 4 bases, with 4 bases left between them. The CDR3 extends over 13 amino acids. CDR3 DNA sequence: TGTGCCAGCAGCTTAGCAGAAAATCAGCCCCAGCATTTT. Its translation is CASSLAENQPQHF.

The chain carries TRBV9 and TRBJ2-7; D perhaps matches TRBD1 (6 bases). V was pared by 0 bases and J by 2 bases, with 9 bases between. The CDR3 extends over 14 amino acids. CDR1 is SGDLS and CDR2 is YYNGEE in the germline V gene. The CDR3 bases are TGTGCCAGCAGCGTAGCTACAGGGACCTACGAGCAGTACTTC. Protein sequence: CASSVATGTYEQYF.

The chain has TRBV29-1 and TRBJ1-2; 7 nucleotides align to TRBD1. In germline, CDR1 is SQVTM, CDR2 ANQGSEA. Trimming took 5 bases from V and 0 from J; bases not matched to a gene: 6. The CDR3 spans 14 residues. The CDR3 here is CSVTGQAANYGYTF. The CDR3 nucleotides are TGCAGCGTTACTGGACAGGCAGCTAACTATGGCTACACCTTC.

The chain combines TRBV2 with TRBJ1-5; D gene uncertain. V lost 4 bases, J lost 0 bases, and 7 bases lay in between. This CDR3 is 14 amino acids long. The germline V gene has CDR1 SNHLY and CDR2 FYNNEI. The DNA for the CDR3 is TGTGCCAGCAGTGGAGGGTTTAGCAATCAGCCCCAGCATTTT. Residues: CASSGGFSNQPQHF.

The sample holds a few counts of this clone. V and J are TRBV9 and TRBJ1-3; D not resolved. Trimming took off 4 bases at V and 0 bases at J, with 2 bases between the two ends. Germline CDR1 is SGDLS and CDR2 is YYNGEE. The CDR3 has 12 amino acids. The CDR3 DNA sequence: TGTGCCAGCAGCCCCTCTGGAAACACCATATATTTT. Protein: CASSPSGNTIYF.